This T cell receptor beta chain was recovered during a study of CD8+ T cells in alopecia areata. Following RNA extraction, reverse transcription yielded cDNA that acted as the sequencing template. The repertoire was sequenced with immunoSEQ multiplex PCR; TCRdb's copy has only in-frame clones and lacks some. Of 95,000 to 120,000 clones listed, approximately 50% are singletons. Study-wide findings and caveats: Alopecia totalis/universalis scalp especially showed more expanded CD8+ clones than normal scalp. Sequenced scalp T cells also include alphabeta T cells resident in normal skin.

This CDR3 has 14 amino acids. V was shortened by 0 bases and J by 7 bases, with 13 bases between the two germline ends. Germline V gene lookup returns CDR1 SGDLS and CDR2 YYNGEE. This clone has just a few counts. What it binds is unknown. Alopecia areata patients gave lesional scalp punch biopsies and peripheral blood samples. PBMCs yielded sorted CD4+ and CD8+ T cells. The J gene is TRBJ1-1, the V gene TRBV9; D is ambiguous. What was sequenced was NKG2D-low CD8+ T cells sorted from blood. This clonotype was obtained from a human donor with alopecia areata. The CDR3: CASSVESGPNEAFF. CDR3 DNA sequence: TGTGCCAGCAGCGTAGAGAGCGGCCCGAATGAAGCTTTCTTT.